This TCR beta chain was captured in a study of cytomegalovirus exposure and HLA in healthy donors. Turning to the study itself: A subsequent analysis stated that the roughly 130 validation repertoires were run on the same platform as the roughly 700 first-cohort repertoires. Overall study findings and caveats: The authors confirmed in vitro that a few CMV-associated chains were specific for CMV antigens.

With respect to this clone: The antigen is not known.

Germline-derived CDR1 and CDR2 are SGHRS and YFSETQ. V dropped 4 bases and J dropped 3; count of bases not matched to a gene: 4. The CDR3 length is 13 residues. The donors formed part of the roughly 120-subject validation cohort, distinct from the roughly 630-subject first cohort. The protocol was immunoSEQ multiplex PCR, while the TCRdb copy is restricted to in-frame clones and leaves out a portion. Of about 200,000 clones in the sample, 86% were seen once. This receptor was taken from a woman aged 18 to 35 in good health and CMV-seronegative. The source material was PBMCs. The V and J genes are TRBV5-1 and TRBJ2-7; 7 positions match TRBD1. DNA for the CDR3: TGCGCCAGCAGCCATGGGACAGACTACGAGCAGTACTTC. Translation: CASSHGTDYEQYF. Combining the CDR3 with reference TRBV5-1 and TRBJ2-7 gives the whole variable domain KAGVTQTPRYLIKTRGQQVTLSCSPISGHRSVSWYQQTPGQGLQFLFEYFSETQRNKGNFPGRFSGRQFSNSRSEMNVSTLELGDSALYLCASSHGTDYEQYFGPGTRLTVT.